This T cell receptor beta chain was profiled in a study of T cells in localized non-small cell lung cancer. Assay used: immunoSEQ multiplex PCR; TCRdb lists only in-frame clones, some missing. Counted here are tens of thousands of clones, approximately 92% occurring once; the ten biggest clones make up roughly 7.4%. The CDR3 is 12 amino acids. Looked up from germline, CDR1 is SGHRS and CDR2 is YFSETQ. V shed 6 bases and J shed 9 bases, with 15 bases lying between them. The material sequenced was peripheral blood, taken before any cancer treatment. The genes are TRBV5-1 and TRBJ2-5, with D perhaps matching TRBD1 (5 bases). The sequence derives from a female donor at least 60 years old with stage I lung adenocarcinoma. CDR3 sequence: CASTISGRSQYF. As DNA, the CDR3 is TGCGCCAGCACCATTTCAGGGCGGTCCCAGTACTTC.